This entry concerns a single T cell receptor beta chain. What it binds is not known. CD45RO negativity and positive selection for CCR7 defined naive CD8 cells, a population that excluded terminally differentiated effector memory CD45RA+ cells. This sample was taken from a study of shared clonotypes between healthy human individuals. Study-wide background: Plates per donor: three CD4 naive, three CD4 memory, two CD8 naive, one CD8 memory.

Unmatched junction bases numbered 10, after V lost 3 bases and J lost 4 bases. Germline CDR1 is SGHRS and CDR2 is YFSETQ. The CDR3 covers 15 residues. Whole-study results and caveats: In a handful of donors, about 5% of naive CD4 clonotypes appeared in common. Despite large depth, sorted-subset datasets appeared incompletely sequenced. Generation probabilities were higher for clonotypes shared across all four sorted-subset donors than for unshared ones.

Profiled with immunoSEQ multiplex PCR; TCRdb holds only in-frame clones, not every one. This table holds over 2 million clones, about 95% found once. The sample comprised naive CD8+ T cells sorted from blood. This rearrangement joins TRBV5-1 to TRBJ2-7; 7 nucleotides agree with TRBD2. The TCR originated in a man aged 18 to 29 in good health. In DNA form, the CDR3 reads TGCGCCAGCAGCTCCACTAGCGACCCTAGGTACGAGCAGTACTTC. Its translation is CASSSTSDPRYEQYF.